The 9 T cell receptor beta chains presented below share a single source sample, sequenced in a study of T-cell reconstitution after alpha-beta-depleted transplantation in children (dated by TCRdb to about 2016). Libraries came from PCR. TCRdb lists the instrument as Illumina HiSeq 2500. TCR library preparation used molecular barcoding, with unique molecular identifiers applied to normalize quantification of the TCRbeta repertoire. Clones were called with MiXCR by TCRdb after fastp trimmed the public reads at Q25, and only in-frame beta chains were retained. Duplicate CDR3 protein sequences are folded into a single record with the most common DNA and genes. This sample has about 72,000 distinct CDR3 sequences in its table, and about 7% of those were observed once. The ten largest clones take up more than 2.5% of the sample. Sequencing was performed on PBMCs from the stem cell graft donor, taken from the stem cell graft. The receptors come from a human donor who donated a stem cell graft to a child with acute lymphoblastic leukemia.

In this sample, this clonotype turned up many times. At one end, the junction sequence differs from germline, possibly due to a read error. The rearrangement links TRBV6-5 to TRBJ2-6, with unresolved D. Germline V gene sequence: CDR1 MNHEY, CDR2 SVGAGI. The CDR3 has 18 amino acids. CDR3 amino acids: CASIYSKSSVSGANVLTF. The CDR3 DNA sequence: TGTGCCAGCATTTACTCCAAATCAAGCGTCTCTGGGGCCAACGTCCTGACTTTC.

CDR3 loop: CASSPGQGRDNEQFF. The CDR3, as DNA: TGTGCCAGCAGCCCGGGACAGGGAAGGGACAATGAGCAGTTCTTC. V gene TRBV7-8 combines with J gene TRBJ2-1, with 9 bases aligning to TRBD1. Per germline, CDR1 SGHVS and CDR2 FQNEAQ. There are 15 residues in the CDR3. V was clipped by 5 bases and J by 5 bases; unmatched bases: 7.

This clonotype has a count of ten or more. The chain combines TRBV20-1 with TRBJ2-1; a weak D match, TRBD1 (5 bases). This CDR3 comprises 13 residues. V shed 3 bases and J shed 9 bases, with 15 bases lying between them. CDR1 is DFQATT, CDR2 SNEGSKA, per germline (reference sequence). CDR3 region: CSASSPLRGEQFF. The CDR3, as DNA: TGCAGTGCTAGTTCTCCGCTAAGGGGTGAGCAGTTCTTC.

This chain links TRBV7-9 with TRBJ2-1; 9 nucleotides align to TRBD2. The CDR3 spans 17 residues. CDR1 is SEHNR, CDR2 FQNEAQ, per germline (reference sequence). Losses at the gene ends were 5 bases for V and 4 bases for J; bases not matched to a gene: 12. CDR3 sequence (DNA): TGTGCCAGCAGCCCCAAGTTCCGGACTAGCGTTTACAATGAGCAGTTCTTC. Translating gives CASSPKFRTSVYNEQFF.

This clonotype occurred many times. This chain connects TRBV6-5 to TRBJ1-4; 8 positions agree with TRBD1. There are 16 residues in the CDR3. Germline V gene data show CDR1 as MNHEY and CDR2 as SVGAGI. V was clipped by 2 bases and J by 8 bases; unmatched bases: 10. CDR3 in amino acids: CASSYPDRDWGEKLFF. The DNA of the CDR3 is TGTGCCAGCAGTTACCCGGACAGGGATTGGGGCGAAAAACTGTTTTTT.

This clonotype has ten or more counts. The J gene is TRBJ1-1, the V gene TRBV5-1; no definite D call. The germline V gene has CDR1 SGHRS and CDR2 YFSETQ. With 0 bases removed from V and 0 bases from J, the gap between germline ends came to 3 bases. This CDR3 is 13 amino acids long. CDR3 in amino acids: CASSLDVNTEAFF. For the CDR3, the DNA is TGCGCCAGCAGCTTGGACGTGAACACTGAAGCTTTCTTT. Supplemented by reference TRBV5-1 and TRBJ1-1, the full variable domain reads KAGVTQTPRYLIKTRGQQVTLSCSPISGHRSVSWYQQTPGQGLQFLFEYFSETQRNKGNFPGRFSGRQFSNSRSEMNVSTLELGDSALYLCASSLDVNTEAFFGQGTRLTVV.

This clonotype has more than one count but fewer than ten. The rearrangement links TRBV12-3 or TRBV12-4 to TRBJ2-2; 9 bases map to TRBD1. Losses at the gene ends were 6 bases for V and 3 bases for J; bases not matched to a gene: 5. The CDR3 has 15 residues. CDR3 DNA: TGTGCCAGCAGCACCCGGGACAGGGACACCGGGGAGCTGTTTTTT. Amino acids: CASSTRDRDTGELFF.

This clonotype was recorded many times. The V call is TRBV20-1, the J call TRBJ1-4; TRBD1 is a possible D gene (5 bases). V lost 6 bases to trimming and J lost 6 bases, with 17 bases between them. CDR1 DFQATT and CDR2 SNEGSKA come from the germline V gene (reference sequence). This CDR3 contains 14 residues. The CDR3, as DNA: TGCAGTGCCCTATCCTCGGCAGGGCATGAAAAACTGTTTTTT. This sequence encodes CSALSSAGHEKLFF.

This clonotype was found many times. The CDR3 loop reads CSVGGRVYEQYF. The CDR3 coding sequence is TGCAGTGTTGGAGGGAGGGTTTACGAGCAGTACTTC. The V gene is TRBV20-1, the J gene TRBJ2-7; 7 nucleotides match TRBD2. The J segment lost 4 bases and the V segment lost 7 bases, leaving 7 bases of the junction unmatched. Germline V gene data show CDR1 as DFQATT and CDR2 as SNEGSKA (reference sequence). The CDR3 has 12 amino acids.